These 18 T cell receptor beta chains were sequenced from one sample in a study. MiXCR, applied by TCRdb to the RT-PCR reads, yields one record per CDR3 protein. Among almost 700,000 distinct CDR3 sequences listed, 13% to 15% were seen once. Sequences were obtained from memory CD4+ T cells from blood. The source is a female donor in good health, serving as a healthy control.

This clonotype was counted between two and nine times. The rearrangement links TRBV19 to TRBJ2-7; D gene ambiguous. The V end was cut by 3 bases, the J end by 3 bases, with 9 bases between. CDR3 length equals 13 residues. The germline CDR1 and CDR2 sequences are LNHDA and SQIVND (reference sequence). Here the CDR3 reads CASSIPQSYEQYF. The CDR3 DNA reads TGTGCCAGTAGTATCCCCCAGAGCTACGAGCAGTACTTC.

This clonotype was found a few times. This sequence joins TRBV15 and TRBJ1-5; D is unclear. Looked up from germline, CDR1 is LNHNV and CDR2 is YYDKDF (reference sequence). This CDR3 is 15 amino acids long. V was cut by 0 bases and J by 0 bases, with 6 bases left in between. CDR3 loop: CATSRDKYSNQPQHF. DNA for the CDR3: TGTGCCACCAGCAGAGATAAGTATAGCAATCAGCCCCAGCATTTT.

A few counts support this clonotype. As DNA, the CDR3 is TGCAGCGTTGAAGTTGGGGGTAGCGGGACAACAGATACGCAGTATTTT. This codes for CSVEVGGSGTTDTQYF. The chain has TRBV29-1 and TRBJ2-3; TRBD2 matches at 8 bases. V was clipped by 1 base and J by 3 bases; unmatched bases: 9. Germline CDR1 is SQVTM and CDR2 is ANQGSEA. The CDR3 has 16 residues.

This clonotype was counted a few times. The chain couples TRBV10-3 to TRBJ1-1; D is perhaps TRBD1 (6 bases). The germline CDR1 and CDR2 sequences are ENHRY and SYGVKD. V lost 7 bases to trimming and J lost 0 bases, with 21 bases between them. CDR3 length equals 17 residues. Here the CDR3 reads CAIKLQGEGGMNTEAFF. CDR3 sequence (DNA): TGTGCCATCAAGCTACAGGGAGAGGGTGGGATGAACACTGAAGCTTTCTTT.

This clonotype was found a few times. V is TRBV6-2 or TRBV6-3 and J is TRBJ1-1; D remains unclear. The CDR3 sequence is 15 residues long. The V and J ends lost 4 bases and 3 bases respectively, with 15 bases between them. Germline lookup yields CDR1 MNHEY and CDR2 SVGEGT. DNA for the CDR3: TGTGCCAGCAGTTCAAGGGTTAGATATGACACTGAAGCTTTCTTT. Encoded protein: CASSSRVRYDTEAFF.

This clonotype was seen a few times. The chain combines TRBV6-2 or TRBV6-3 with TRBJ2-1; 10 nucleotides agree with TRBD2. The V segment lost 6 bases and the J segment 2 bases; nucleotides outside the gene matches: 4. Germline V lookup: CDR1 MNHEY, CDR2 SVGEGT. The CDR3 is 15 residues long. The CDR3 is CASRPSGSTYNEQFF. In nucleotides, the CDR3 is TGTGCCAGCAGACCTAGCGGGAGTACCTACAATGAGCAGTTCTTC.

There are a few counts of this clonotype. This sequence joins TRBV6-1 and TRBJ1-1; D gene ambiguous. The CDR3 sequence is 14 residues long. Germline CDR1 and CDR2: MNHNS and SASEGT. The ends were cut back, 5 bases at V and 0 bases at J, with 10 bases in the middle. The CDR3 reads CASSSPNMNTEAFF. CDR3 nucleotide sequence: TGTGCCAGCAGTTCACCAAACATGAACACTGAAGCTTTCTTT.

The rearrangement links TRBV20-1 to TRBJ2-6; TRBD1 matches at 8 bases. V gave up 0 bases and J gave up 0 bases; unmatched junction bases: 10. From germline, CDR1 is DFQATT and CDR2 SNEGSKA (reference sequence). The CDR3 has 19 residues. The CDR3 loop is CSARDLGQGPNSGANVLTF. Here the CDR3 DNA reads TGCAGTGCTAGAGATCTAGGACAGGGCCCAAACTCTGGGGCCAACGTCCTGACTTTC.

This clonotype occurred many times. The V and J genes are TRBV7-9 and TRBJ1-5; D is possibly TRBD1 (5 bases). V lost 1 base to trimming and J lost 3 bases, with 13 bases between them. This CDR3 spans 16 amino acids. The germline V gene encodes CDR1 SEHNR and CDR2 FQNEAQ (reference sequence). The CDR3 DNA sequence: TGTGCCAGCAGCTTAGGAGGGACTGATCTCAATCAGCCCCAGCATTTT. It specifies CASSLGGTDLNQPQHF.

This clonotype was recorded only once. The chain has TRBV12-3 or TRBV12-4 and TRBJ2-2; D remains ambiguous. The CDR3 extends over 15 amino acids. Trimming left V 6 bases short and J 0 bases short, with 11 bases between. The CDR3: CASSPPGPNTGELFF. DNA for the CDR3: TGTGCCAGCAGCCCCCCGGGCCCGAACACCGGGGAGCTGTTTTTT.

This clonotype has just a few counts. The chain recombines TRBV4-2 with TRBJ1-2; 9 bases are shared with TRBD1. Germline V gene lookup returns CDR1 LGHNA and CDR2 YNFKEQ. The ends lost 1 base at V and 8 bases at J; junction bases unmatched: 8. The CDR3 has 15 amino acids. The CDR3 DNA sequence: TGTGCCAGCAGCCAAGCGTTACAGGGGGCAGGGGGCTACACCTTC. This translates into CASSQALQGAGGYTF.

The V gene is TRBV5-5, the J gene TRBJ2-3; 9 bases fit TRBD2. CDR1 SGHKS and CDR2 YYEKEE come from the germline V gene (reference sequence). Losses at the gene ends were 5 bases for V and 3 bases for J; bases not matched to a gene: 7. This CDR3 comprises 15 residues. CDR3 protein: CASSYLAGETDTQYF. The CDR3 nucleotides are TGTGCCAGCAGTTATTTAGCGGGAGAGACAGATACGCAGTATTTT.

This clonotype has a handful of counts. The chain recombines TRBV7-8 with TRBJ2-7; TRBD2 matches 10 bases. This CDR3 is 14 amino acids long. With V trimmed by 5 bases and J by 6 bases, 7 bases remained unmatched. The germline CDR1 and CDR2 sequences are SGHVS and FQNEAQ. CDR3 region: CASSVSGRASEQYF. As DNA, the CDR3 is TGTGCCAGCAGCGTAAGCGGGAGGGCAAGCGAGCAGTACTTC.

About this clonotype itself: This probably arose from a read error, given a far larger clone one base away. V gene TRBV12-3 or TRBV12-4 combines with J gene TRBJ2-2, with TRBD1 matching 7 bases. V shed 6 bases and J 2 bases; nucleotides not matched to a gene: 6. The CDR3 totals 15 residues. CDR3 sequence: CASSLGQRNTGELFF. The CDR3 nucleotides are TGTGCCAGCAGCCTGGGACAGAGAAACACCGGGGAGCTGTTTTTT.

This rearrangement joins TRBV24-1 to TRBJ1-2; D is unclear. Between the trimmed V and J ends, which lost 4 bases and 4 bases, there was a span of 12 bases. The CDR3 has 14 residues. The germline CDR1 and CDR2 sequences are KGHDR and SFDVKD. CDR3 DNA sequence: TGTGCCACCAGTGACCGGGTCCGGGGCTATGGCTACACCTTC. This codes for CATSDRVRGYGYTF.

This clonotype has more than one count but fewer than ten. This chain uses TRBV5-1 with TRBJ2-1, with TRBD2 identical over 14 bases. CDR1 SGHRS and CDR2 YFSETQ come from the germline V gene. With 3 bases clipped from V and 9 bases from J, the junction kept 5 bases outside the gene matches. This CDR3 comprises 15 residues. CDR3 region: CASSSGLAGVLEQFF. The CDR3 region has the DNA TGCGCCAGCAGCTCGGGACTAGCGGGAGTTCTTGAGCAGTTCTTC. Variable domain in full (rest from reference TRBV5-1 and TRBJ2-1): KAGVTQTPRYLIKTRGQQVTLSCSPISGHRSVSWYQQTPGQGLQFLFEYFSETQRNKGNFPGRFSGRQFSNSRSEMNVSTLELGDSALYLCASSSGLAGVLEQFFGPGTRLTVL.

The table lists this clonotype with a few counts. This chain joins TRBV20-1 and TRBJ2-5; 7 bases fit TRBD1. This CDR3 spans 13 amino acids. Germline CDR1 and CDR2: DFQATT and SNEGSKA (reference sequence). V lost 6 bases and J lost 4; bases outside the gene matches: 8. CDR3: CSAATGVGETQYF. CDR3 bases: TGCAGTGCAGCTACAGGGGTTGGAGAGACCCAGTACTTC.

The chain recombines TRBV7-9 with TRBJ2-1; D is possibly TRBD2 (6 bases). CDR3 size: 14 residues. Trimming stripped 4 bases from V and 12 bases from J, with 19 bases between. Germline CDR1 reads SEHNR; CDR2 reads FQNEAQ (reference sequence). Here the CDR3 DNA reads TGTGCCAGCAGCTCCAAGAGCGGGTCCCCCAGGCAGTTCTTC. Translation: CASSSKSGSPRQFF.